These 21 T cell receptor beta chains were sequenced from one sample in a study of cytomegalovirus exposure and HLA in healthy donors. The PCR used 60 Vbeta and 13 Jbeta primers. This table comes from immunoSEQ multiplex PCR, and its TCRdb copy is limited to in-frame clones, with some not included. The sample includes under 200,000 clones, roughly 82% of them seen just once. Sequencing was done on a sample of PBMCs. The receptors stem from a woman between 45 and 60 years old in good health and CMV-seronegative.

The CDR3 here is CAVFSGMNSYEQYF. CDR3 bases: TGTGCCGTCTTTAGCGGGATGAACTCCTACGAGCAGTACTTC. V usage is TRBV28 and J usage is TRBJ2-5; 8 positions agree with TRBD2. TRBJ2-7 matches the DNA end more closely, so the J call is doubtful. CDR1 is MDHEN and CDR2 is SYDVKM in the germline V gene. This CDR3 contains 14 residues.

CDR3 amino acids: CASSRSGVQNQPQHF. Here the CDR3 DNA reads TGCGCCAGCAGTAGATCAGGCGTCCAGAATCAGCCCCAGCATTTT. This rearrangement joins TRBV4-1 to TRBJ1-5, with unresolved D. Trimming removed 6 bases from V and 4 bases from J, with 16 bases in between. The CDR3 loop spans 15 amino acids. From germline, CDR1 is MGHRA and CDR2 YSYEKL.

This clone was seen once. This rearrangement joins TRBV18 to TRBJ2-2, with 9 positions matching TRBD2. The V and J ends lost 2 bases and 0 bases, in that order; junction bases with no gene match: 4. Germline V gene data show CDR1 as KGHSH and CDR2 as LQKENI. The CDR3 runs to 17 residues. The CDR3 loop is CASSPRTSAPNTGELFF. In DNA form, the CDR3 reads TGTGCCAGCTCACCAAGGACTAGCGCACCGAACACCGGGGAGCTGTTTTTT.

This clone was seen just once. The chain uses TRBV28 and TRBJ1-1; D unresolved. The CDR3 is 12 amino acids. CDR1 MDHEN and CDR2 SYDVKM come from the germline V gene. Trimming shortened V by 3 bases and J by 1 base, and 3 bases separated the two germline ends. CDR3 amino acids: CASSLANTEAFF. CDR3 nucleotide sequence: TGTGCCAGCAGTTTGGCGAACACTGAAGCTTTCTTT.

The count of this clone is one. The rearrangement links TRBV30 to TRBJ2-1; D perhaps matches TRBD2 (5 bases). The CDR3 loop spans 14 amino acids. The V end lost 3 bases, the J end lost 2 bases, and 11 bases lay between the germline ends. The germline gives CDR1 GTSNPN, CDR2 SVGIG (reference sequence). The CDR3 bases are TGTGCCTGGAGGAACGACGGGGCCTACAATGAGCAGTTCTTC. This sequence encodes CAWRNDGAYNEQFF.

CDR3 DNA sequence: TGTGCCAGCAGTCCCCAAACCCTCCGGGTTCAGTACTTC. Its translation is CASSPQTLRVQYF. The chain is built from TRBV28 and TRBJ2-4; D is undetermined. Germline V CDR1 and CDR2: MDHEN, SYDVKM. This CDR3 contains 13 residues. V lost 5 bases and J 11 bases, leaving 16 bases between the germline ends.

The chain recombines TRBV11-3 with TRBJ1-2; 7 bases line up with TRBD1. CDR3 size: 19 residues. With 0 bases clipped from V and 3 bases from J, the junction kept 16 bases outside the gene matches. Germline V CDR1 and CDR2: SGHNT, YENEEA. The CDR3 DNA sequence: TGTGCCAGCAGCTTAGATTGGGTGAGAGGACAGGCCCCTGACTATGGCTACACCTTC. It is translated as CASSLDWVRGQAPDYGYTF.

The V call is TRBV6-5, the J call TRBJ1-1; D is ambiguous. Germline loops: CDR1 MNHEY, CDR2 SVGAGI. The V end was cut by 7 bases, the J end by 0 bases, with 12 bases between. The CDR3 runs to 14 residues. In DNA, the CDR3 is TGTGCCAGCACCCGCAGTTACATGAACACTGAAGCTTTCTTT. It specifies CASTRSYMNTEAFF.

The rearrangement links TRBV9 to TRBJ2-1; D call uncertain. Trimming pared 4 bases from V and 9 bases from J, leaving 17 bases between. The CDR3 has 14 residues. CDR1 SGDLS and CDR2 YYNGEE come from the germline V gene. CDR3 sequence reads: CASSPRVAPSEQFF. The CDR3 nucleotides are TGTGCCAGCAGCCCCCGGGTCGCACCGAGTGAGCAGTTCTTC.

V and J are TRBV7-2 and TRBJ2-5; D may be TRBD1 (7 bases). The germline gives CDR1 SGHTA, CDR2 FQGNSA. V was pared by 8 bases and J by 9 bases, with 25 bases between. This CDR3 comprises 15 residues. In DNA form, the CDR3 reads TGTGCCAGCCATAAAGACAGGGAGGTGGGGGAGGCCCAGTACTTC. Translation: CASHKDREVGEAQYF.

The chain recombines TRBV30 with TRBJ2-1; D uncertain. This CDR3 has 11 amino acids. Germline assignment: CDR1 GTSNPN and CDR2 SVGIG (reference sequence). V was cut by 0 bases and J by 10 bases, with 7 bases left in between. CDR3 in amino acids: CAWSVVGEQFF. The CDR3 region has the DNA TGTGCCTGGAGTGTAGTCGGGGAGCAGTTCTTC.

This chain joins TRBV7-6 and TRBJ2-5; maybe TRBD1 (6 bases). In germline, CDR1 is SGHVS, CDR2 FNYEAQ. V lost 5 bases and J 5 bases, leaving 12 bases between the germline ends. This CDR3 is built from 13 residues. CDR3 nucleotides: TGTGCCAGCAGCAGAAGGACAGCCGAGACCCAGTACTTC. Translation: CASSRRTAETQYF.

The gene calls are TRBV18 and TRBJ2-3; tentatively, D is TRBD2 (5 bases). V gave up 2 bases and J gave up 4 bases, with 7 bases separating them. This CDR3 contains 13 residues. Germline assignment: CDR1 KGHSH and CDR2 LQKENI. The CDR3 here is CASSPSGADTQYF. In DNA, the CDR3 is TGTGCCAGCTCACCAAGCGGTGCAGATACGCAGTATTTT.

The chain links TRBV6-5 to TRBJ1-6, with D possibly matching TRBD1 (5 bases). Trimming removed 2 bases at V and 7 bases at J, with 15 bases between. Looked up from germline, CDR1 is MNHEY and CDR2 is SVGAGI. This CDR3 has 16 amino acids. The chain's CDR3 is CASSYIYKGNNSPLHF. The CDR3, as DNA: TGTGCCAGCAGTTACATCTATAAGGGGAACAATTCACCCCTCCACTTT.

This rearrangement joins TRBV5-1 to TRBJ2-3; weak D call: TRBD2 (6 bases). The CDR3 spans 13 residues. V was clipped by 5 bases and J by 4 bases, with 11 bases between them. Germline lookup yields CDR1 SGHRS and CDR2 YFSETQ. CDR3 protein: CASRGTSPDTQYF. Here the CDR3 DNA reads TGCGCCAGCAGGGGAACTAGCCCAGATACGCAGTATTTT.

The rearrangement joins TRBV11-2 to TRBJ2-7; D uncertain. In germline, CDR1 is SGHAT, CDR2 FQNNGV. The CDR3 sequence is 13 residues long. Trimming stripped 8 bases from V and 2 bases from J, with 13 bases between. CDR3 in amino acids: CASRPVEAYEQYF. In DNA, the CDR3 is TGTGCCAGCCGCCCCGTAGAGGCCTACGAGCAGTACTTC.

This chain uses TRBV9 with TRBJ1-4, with unresolved D. V was trimmed by 4 bases and J by 4 bases, leaving 8 bases between them. CDR1 is SGDLS, CDR2 YYNGEE, per germline. The CDR3 is 13 amino acids. CDR3 amino acids: CASSLSVNEKLFF. DNA for the CDR3: TGTGCCAGCAGCCTCTCGGTTAATGAAAAACTGTTTTTT.

This clone has a single count. The CDR3 DNA reads as TGTGCCAGCAGTGGGATAGGTAGCGGGAAAACCTACAATGAGCAGTTCTTC. Amino acid sequence: CASSGIGSGKTYNEQFF. The chain combines TRBV7-8 with TRBJ2-1, with 8 bases aligning to TRBD2. J lost 2 bases, V lost 6 bases, and 12 bases had no gene match. CDR3 length: 17 amino acids. Per the germline V gene, CDR1 is SGHVS and CDR2 is FQNEAQ. Full variable domain (outside the CDR3, taken from reference TRBV7-8 and TRBJ2-1): GAGVSQSPRYKVAKRGQDVALRCDPISGHVSLFWYQQALGQGPEFLTYFQNEAQLDKSGLPSDRFFAERPEGSVSTLKIQRTQQEDSAVYLCASSGIGSGKTYNEQFFGPGTRLTVL.

This rearrangement joins TRBV7-9 to TRBJ2-2, with 13 nucleotides matching TRBD2. Losses at the gene ends were 5 bases for V and 1 base for J; bases not matched to a gene: 10. This CDR3 spans 19 amino acids. Germline CDR1 is SEHNR and CDR2 is FQNEAQ (reference sequence). DNA of the CDR3: TGTGCCAGCAGCGATCCGGGACTAGCGGGGACCGAGAACACCGGGGAGCTGTTTTTT. This encodes CASSDPGLAGTENTGELFF.

This clone has only a few counts. The chain has TRBV7-2 and TRBJ1-2; no reliable D call. V lost 6 bases and J 4 bases, leaving 12 bases between the germline ends. This CDR3 is built from 13 residues. Germline-derived CDR1 and CDR2 are SGHTA and FQGNSA. This CDR3 is CASSSGPGYGYTF. CDR3 coding DNA: TGTGCCAGCAGTTCTGGGCCCGGCTATGGCTACACCTTC.

This clone was counted a few times. V usage is TRBV9 and J usage is TRBJ2-7; 7 bases map to TRBD2. Per the germline V gene, CDR1 is SGDLS and CDR2 is YYNGEE. After removal of 0 bases from V and 3 bases from J, the junction contained 6 bases not matched to a gene. The CDR3 length is 15 residues. The DNA for the CDR3 is TGTGCCAGCAGCGTAGATGGTAGCGGGTACTACGAGCAGTACTTC. This gives the protein CASSVDGSGYYEQYF.